This TCR beta chain came from a study of molecular identifiers for immune sequencing clone quantification. For bulk TCR libraries, previously described methods and listed TCR primers were used. Each CDR3 protein gets one entry after TCRdb re-called the PCR reads with MiXCR. The sample has some 590,000 distinct CDR3 sequences, roughly 23% seen once. Sorted naive CD8 T cells were those defined as CD8+CD4-CCR7+CD45RA+. CDR3 length: 16 residues. Germline CDR1 SGHVS, CDR2 FNYEAQ. In regard to this clonotype: One junction end does not reproduce the germline sequence, and a read error may be involved.

Sequencing was carried out using naive CD8+ T cells from blood, with Jurkat cell RNA spiked in. Subset specified: FACS-sorted CD8+CD4-CCR7+CD45RA+ naive T cells. The chain has TRBV7-6 and TRBJ1-2; TRBD1 agrees at 7 bases. The sequence came from a human donor in good health. Some libraries in this study had Jurkat cell RNA spiked in. The CDR3 protein is CAGSLVAGGVPHGYTF. CDR3 nucleotides: TGTGCCGGCAGCTTAGTGGCAGGGGGAGTCCCCCATGGCTACACCTTC. The full variable domain, completed using reference TRBV7-6 and TRBJ1-2, is GAGVSQSPRYKVTKRGQDVALRCDPISGHVSLYWYRQALGQGPEFLTYFNYEAQQDKSGLPNDRFSAERPEGSISTLTIQRTEQRDSAMYRCAGSLVAGGVPHGYTFGSGTRLTVV.